A single sample is the source of the 16 T cell receptor beta chains below, sequenced in a study of CD8 T cells in ankylosing spondylitis. Each CDR3 protein gets one entry after TCRdb re-called the 5' RACE reads with MiXCR. The sample shows roughly 180,000 distinct CDR3 sequences, 9.8% of them seen only once. The specimen was blood, either unsorted or a sorted T cell fraction (not recorded which). These receptor sequences come from a female donor with ankylosing spondylitis or in good health (not recorded which).

This clonotype came up a few times. CDR3 nucleotide sequence: TGTGCCAGCAGCCCTGGGGGAGGCCGGCACACCGGGGAGCTGTTTTTT. Amino acids: CASSPGGGRHTGELFF. V is TRBV2 and J is TRBJ2-2; TRBD2 might be the D (6 bases). This CDR3 comprises 16 residues. V was pared by 6 bases and J by 3 bases, with 17 bases between. CDR1 is SNHLY, CDR2 FYNNEI, per germline.

This clonotype has more than one count but fewer than ten. The CDR3 sequence: CASTPTGGLREQYF. DNA for the CDR3: TGTGCCAGCACCCCAACGGGAGGCTTAAGGGAGCAGTACTTC. The rearrangement links TRBV6-1 to TRBJ2-7, with 7 bases identical to TRBD2. The ends lost 7 bases at V and 7 bases at J; junction bases unmatched: 13. The germline gives CDR1 MNHNS, CDR2 SASEGT. The CDR3 is 14 amino acids.

This clonotype came up a few times. J is TRBJ2-5 and V is TRBV7-9; no firm D call. Trimming took off 5 bases at V and 3 bases at J, with 13 bases between the two ends. This CDR3 comprises 14 residues. Germline V CDR1 and CDR2: SEHNR, FQNEAQ (reference sequence). The CDR3 DNA sequence: TGTGCCAGCAGCCCCCCCCCCGTGGAAGAGACCCAGTACTTC. Encoded protein: CASSPPPVEETQYF.

This clonotype was counted only a few times. The chain combines TRBV5-1 with TRBJ2-7; 7 nucleotides align to TRBD1. V was pared by 2 bases and J by 3 bases, with 5 bases of the junction left unmatched. This CDR3 is built from 14 residues. From germline, CDR1 is SGHRS and CDR2 YFSETQ. CDR3 sequence (DNA): TGCGCCAGCAGCTTCACAGGGGTCAACTACGAGCAGTACTTC. Its protein is CASSFTGVNYEQYF.

This chain joins TRBV7-2 and TRBJ2-3, with 10 nucleotides matching TRBD2. The CDR3 spans 14 residues. V shed 6 bases, J shed 5 bases, and the junction held 5 bases outside the gene matches. Germline V CDR1 and CDR2: SGHTA, FQGNSA. CDR3 in DNA: TGTGCCAGCAGTTCATTAGCGGGGGGAGATACGCAGTATTTT. Protein: CASSSLAGGDTQYF.

This clonotype came up many times. The rearrangement joins TRBV7-9 to TRBJ2-3, with D possibly TRBD1 on 6 matching bases. V lost 2 bases to trimming and J lost 2 bases, with 17 bases between them. In germline, CDR1 is SEHNR, CDR2 FQNEAQ (reference sequence). The CDR3 consists of 17 residues. The CDR3 region is CASSLRGTTPFTDTQYF. The CDR3 region has the DNA TGTGCCAGCAGCTTAAGGGGGACGACTCCATTCACAGATACGCAGTATTTT.

This rearrangement joins TRBV9 to TRBJ2-3; D not certain. The CDR3 length is 13 residues. Germline CDR1 SGDLS, CDR2 YYNGEE. The V and J ends lost 5 bases and 1 base respectively, with 8 bases between them. The CDR3 nucleotides read TGTGCCAGCAGATCTGAGGGCACAGATACGCAGTATTTT. Translation: CASRSEGTDTQYF. The variable domain in full, completed from reference TRBV9 and TRBJ2-3, reads DSGVTQTPKHLITATGQRVTLRCSPRSGDLSVYWYQQSLDQGLQFLIQYYNGEERAKGNILERFSAQQFPDLHSELNLSSLELGDSALYFCASRSEGTDTQYFGPGTRLTVL.

CDR3 region: CASSLEGPGYGYTF. CDR3 nucleotide sequence: TGTGCCAGCAGCTTAGAGGGACCAGGGTATGGCTACACCTTC. The gene calls are TRBV11-2 and TRBJ1-2, with TRBD1 as a possible D gene (5 bases). The CDR3 length is 14 residues. V lost 0 bases to trimming and J lost 5 bases, with 10 bases between them. Germline CDR1 reads SGHAT; CDR2 reads FQNNGV.

This chain links TRBV30 with TRBJ2-7; D ambiguous. CDR1 and CDR2 from the germline V gene are GTSNPN and SVGIG (reference sequence). V lost 1 base and J 2 bases, leaving 6 bases between the germline ends. The CDR3 extends over 12 amino acids. The CDR3 is CAWSDSTYEQYF. The CDR3 region has the DNA TGTGCCTGGAGTGACAGTACCTACGAGCAGTACTTC.

Concerning this clonotype: Germline and junction disagree at one end, which may indicate a read error. This sequence joins TRBV20-1 and TRBJ2-7, with TRBD1 matching 9 bases. The CDR3 runs to 12 residues. Looked up from germline, CDR1 is DFQATT and CDR2 is SNEGSKA (reference sequence). The CDR3 spells CSARDRAYEQYF. Written as DNA, the CDR3 is TGCAGTGCCCGGGACAGGGCCTATGAGCAGTACTTC.

This clonotype was picked up a small number of times. The chain employs TRBV20-1 and TRBJ1-1, with unresolved D. CDR1 DFQATT and CDR2 SNEGSKA come from the germline V gene (reference sequence). CDR3 length equals 13 residues. Trimming removed 3 bases from V and 1 base from J, with 9 bases in between. The CDR3 sequence: CSASPTENTEAFF. The CDR3 DNA is TGCAGTGCTAGTCCCACGGAGAACACTGAAGCTTTCTTT.

This clonotype was seen ten or more times. This chain joins TRBV7-8 and TRBJ2-7, with 9 bases aligning to TRBD2. CDR1 is SGHVS, CDR2 FQNEAQ, per germline. This CDR3 spans 16 amino acids. Trimming took 0 bases from V and 5 from J; bases not matched to a gene: 8. CDR3: CASSLAAGGPRDEQYF. CDR3 DNA: TGTGCCAGCAGCTTAGCAGCGGGAGGCCCTCGGGACGAGCAGTACTTC.

This clonotype was found a few times. CDR3 nucleotides: TGTGCCAGCAGCGGCCCGGGACAGGGGGCCCATAATTCACCCCTCCACTTT. Protein product: CASSGPGQGAHNSPLHF. The V gene is TRBV5-6, the J gene TRBJ1-6, with 12 bases identical to TRBD1. The CDR3 consists of 17 residues. Germline V gene sequence: CDR1 SGHDT, CDR2 YYEEEE. V shed 4 bases, J shed 5 bases, and the junction held 7 bases outside the gene matches.

The chain links TRBV27 to TRBJ1-4, with a possible D match to TRBD1 (6 bases). Germline CDR1 is MNHEY and CDR2 is SMNVEV (reference sequence). The V and J ends lost 5 bases and 3 bases respectively, with 25 bases between them. This CDR3 contains 19 residues. The CDR3 DNA is TGTGCCAGCAGTCTCACTCACCGCGCCCCAGGGGCAGCTAATGAAAAACTGTTTTTT. This gives the protein CASSLTHRAPGAANEKLFF.

In this sample, this clonotype turned up a few times. The chain recombines TRBV6-2 or TRBV6-3 with TRBJ2-7; a possible D gene is TRBD1 (6 bases). The CDR3 extends over 16 amino acids. V was trimmed by 11 bases and J by 0 bases, leaving 23 bases between them. Germline V gives CDR1 MNHEY, CDR2 SVGEGT. In DNA, the CDR3 is TGTGCCTCGACAAATGATCGACAGGCGATCTCCTACGAGCAGTACTTC. Encoded protein: CASTNDRQAISYEQYF.

This clonotype was seen more than once but under ten times. This chain uses TRBV5-1 with TRBJ1-1; a weak D match, TRBD1 (6 bases). The CDR3 has 15 residues. V dropped 5 bases and J dropped 6 bases, with 20 bases sitting between them. The germline CDR1 and CDR2 sequences are SGHRS and YFSETQ. The chain's CDR3 is CASRHDRTAGAEAFF. DNA of the CDR3: TGCGCCAGCAGACACGACAGGACGGCGGGGGCTGAAGCTTTCTTT.